This is a list of T cell receptor beta chains from one sample in a study of siplizumab effects on memory and regulatory T cells. These receptors have no identified antigens. The method was immunoSEQ multiplex PCR; TCRdb's version includes in-frame clones alone and lacks a portion of them. The table shows approximately 9,600 clones, with approximately 44% occurring only once. Sequencing was carried out using CFSE-low (dividing) CD4+ T cells sorted from an allogeneic mixed lymphocyte reaction. These TCRs come from a human donor in good health; the cells came from an allogeneic mixed lymphocyte reaction. CDR3s include the opening cysteine and the closing phenylalanine or tryptophan. The D gene is left open where the match is weak. Size is stated for part of the rows, as once, few or many counts, or as a class when the clone is expanded.

clone_size: NA
v_call: TRBV6-6
j_call: TRBJ2-3
d_call: NA
cdr3_nt: TGTGCCAGCAGAGAAACAGGGTCAGATACGCAGTATTTT
cdr3_aa: CASRETGSDTQYF

clone_size: NA
v_call: TRBV28
j_call: TRBJ1-1
d_call: TRBD1
cdr3_nt: TGTGCCAGCAGTATGGGCGGGACAGTTATGAACACTGAAGCTTTCTTT
cdr3_aa: CASSMGGTVMNTEAFF

clone_size: NA
v_call: TRBV18
j_call: TRBJ2-5
d_call: TRBD1
cdr3_nt: TGTGCCAGCTCACCGGCAGGGGGCGTTACCCAGTACTTC
cdr3_aa: CASSPAGGVTQYF

clone_size: few
v_call: TRBV29-1
j_call: TRBJ1-1
d_call: NA
cdr3_nt: TGCAGCGTGGACAGCTACACTGAAGCTTTCTTT
cdr3_aa: CSVDSYTEAFF

clone_size: few
v_call: TRBV30
j_call: TRBJ1-5
d_call: NA
cdr3_nt: TGTGCCTGGACCCCCAGGTTAGGTCAGCCCCAGCATTTT
cdr3_aa: CAWTPRLGQPQHF

clone_size: NA
v_call: TRBV15
j_call: TRBJ2-1
d_call: TRBD2
cdr3_nt: TGTGCCACCAGCAGACCTCCAGCGGGAACCTACAATGAGCAGTTCTTC
cdr3_aa: CATSRPPAGTYNEQFF

clone_size: NA
v_call: TRBV28
j_call: TRBJ1-6
d_call: NA
cdr3_nt: TGTGCCAGCAGGACGAGTGGGGGGGGTTCACCCCTCCACTTT
cdr3_aa: CASRTSGGGSPLHF

clone_size: NA
v_call: TRBV29-1
j_call: TRBJ2-1
d_call: TRBD2
cdr3_nt: TGCAGCGGTACCGGACTAGCTGCCCGCAATGAGCAGTTCTTC
cdr3_aa: CSGTGLAARNEQFF

clone_size: few
v_call: TRBV5-8
j_call: TRBJ2-1
d_call: NA
cdr3_nt: TGTGCCAGCAGCCTTCTCTTCGGACTGCGCAATGAGCAGTTCTTC
cdr3_aa: CASSLLFGLRNEQFF

clone_size: few
v_call: TRBV19
j_call: TRBJ2-2
d_call: NA
cdr3_nt: TGTGCCAGTAGTATTCAGCGGAGGGCTTTCGTCGGGGAGCTGTTTTTT
cdr3_aa: CASSIQRRAFVGELFF

clone_size: once
v_call: TRBV6-5
j_call: TRBJ2-7
d_call: NA
cdr3_nt: TGTGCCAGCAGTTACCACGTGCGCTCCTACGAGCAGTACTTC
cdr3_aa: CASSYHVRSYEQYF

clone_size: NA
v_call: TRBV28
j_call: TRBJ1-2
d_call: TRBD1
cdr3_nt: TGTGCCAGCAGTACCAGGACAGGGCCCGGGTTATCGCACACCTTC
cdr3_aa: CASSTRTGPGLSHTF

clone_size: few
v_call: TRBV11-2
j_call: TRBJ2-3
d_call: TRBD2
cdr3_nt: TGTGCCAGCAGCTTGAACGGGAGGAGAAGGTATTTT
cdr3_aa: CASSLNGRRRYF

clone_size: NA
v_call: TRBV18
j_call: TRBJ1-1
d_call: NA
cdr3_nt: TGTGCCAGCTCACCACAAGAGAACACTGAAGCTTTCTTT
cdr3_aa: CASSPQENTEAFF

clone_size: NA
v_call: TRBV2
j_call: TRBJ1-1
d_call: NA
cdr3_nt: TGTGCCAGCAGTGAAGCGCTTCGGGGAGGGCGAACTGAAGCTTTCTTT
cdr3_aa: CASSEALRGGRTEAFF

clone_size: medium-sized
v_call: TRBV5-4
j_call: TRBJ2-1
d_call: TRBD2
cdr3_nt: TGTGCCAGCAGCTTGCCCCGACTAGCGGGAGTTCATGAGCAGTTCTTC
cdr3_aa: CASSLPRLAGVHEQFF

clone_size: NA
v_call: TRBV18
j_call: TRBJ1-1
d_call: NA
cdr3_nt: TGTGCCAGCTCACCATTCCAGGAGATGAACACTGAAGCTTTCTTT
cdr3_aa: CASSPFQEMNTEAFF

clone_size: NA
v_call: TRBV6-6
j_call: TRBJ2-5
d_call: NA
cdr3_nt: TGTGCCAGCAGCGGGACCTGGCAAGAGACCCAGTACTTC
cdr3_aa: CASSGTWQETQYF

clone_size: few
v_call: TRBV4-2
j_call: TRBJ2-5
d_call: NA
cdr3_nt: TGTGCCAGCAGCCAAGCAGGGGCGGGTCAAGAGACCCAGTACTTC
cdr3_aa: CASSQAGAGQETQYF

clone_size: NA
v_call: TRBV7-3
j_call: TRBJ2-5
d_call: NA
cdr3_nt: TGTGCCAGCAGCTTAGGGCGGTCCGGGACCCAGTACTTC
cdr3_aa: CASSLGRSGTQYF

clone_size: few
v_call: TRBV10-2
j_call: TRBJ2-2
d_call: TRBD2
cdr3_nt: TGCGCCAGCAGTCTAGCGGGAGGGTACACCGGGGAGCTGTTTTTT
cdr3_aa: CASSLAGGYTGELFF

clone_size: NA
v_call: TRBV2
j_call: TRBJ1-5
d_call: NA
cdr3_nt: TGTGCCAGCATAATGGGGCAGGGCAATCAGCCCCAGCATTTT
cdr3_aa: CASIMGQGNQPQHF

clone_size: NA
v_call: TRBV29-1
j_call: TRBJ2-7
d_call: NA
cdr3_nt: TGCAGCGTTCTCTCATACGAGCAGTACTTC
cdr3_aa: CSVLSYEQYF

clone_size: few
v_call: TRBV27
j_call: TRBJ1-2
d_call: NA
cdr3_nt: TGTGCCAGCAGTTTAGTCCGGGGAAGGGGGAACTATGGCTACACCTTC
cdr3_aa: CASSLVRGRGNYGYTF

clone_size: few
v_call: TRBV21-1
j_call: TRBJ1-1
d_call: NA
cdr3_nt: TGTGCCAGCAGCAAGGTGGAGTTGACTTTACGGGACGTGGAAATGAACACTGAAGCTTTCTTT
cdr3_aa: CASSKVELTLRDVEMNTEAFF

clone_size: NA
v_call: TRBV6-1
j_call: TRBJ1-6
d_call: NA
cdr3_nt: TGTGCCAGCAGTGAAATTCCCTCGGGGCGGAATAATTCACCCCTCCACTTT
cdr3_aa: CASSEIPSGRNNSPLHF

clone_size: few
v_call: TRBV11-3
j_call: TRBJ2-7
d_call: NA
cdr3_nt: TGTGCCAGCAGCTTAGAGAGCGGTAGAACCTACGAGCAGTACTTC
cdr3_aa: CASSLESGRTYEQYF

clone_size: few
v_call: TRBV11-2
j_call: TRBJ1-2
d_call: TRBD1
cdr3_nt: TGTGCCAGCAGTACCCACGGGACAGGGGGTTTCGACTACACCTTC
cdr3_aa: CASSTHGTGGFDYTF

clone_size: few
v_call: TRBV5-4
j_call: TRBJ2-1
d_call: NA
cdr3_nt: TGTGCCAGCAGGTCGGCGTGGGGTAGCGGAAGTGTGGGTGAGCAGTTCTTC
cdr3_aa: CASRSAWGSGSVGEQFF

clone_size: few
v_call: TRBV5-1
j_call: TRBJ1-1
d_call: NA
cdr3_nt: TGCGCCAGCAGCGCAATTTCAGTTAGTGCCACTGAAGCTTTCTTT
cdr3_aa: CASSAISVSATEAFF

clone_size: once
v_call: TRBV30
j_call: TRBJ1-6
d_call: NA
cdr3_nt: TGTGCCTGGAGTGAACGAGCCCCAACAGGCTATAATTCACCCCTCCACTTT
cdr3_aa: CAWSERAPTGYNSPLHF

clone_size: NA
v_call: TRBV2
j_call: TRBJ2-3
d_call: TRBD2
cdr3_nt: TGTGCCAGCAAGGAGTTAGCGGGAGATTCAGATACGCAGTATTTT
cdr3_aa: CASKELAGDSDTQYF

clone_size: NA
v_call: TRBV18
j_call: TRBJ1-5
d_call: NA
cdr3_nt: TGTGCCAGCTCGTCCGGCCGGGATCAGCCCCAGCATTTT
cdr3_aa: CASSSGRDQPQHF

clone_size: NA
v_call: TRBV5-4
j_call: TRBJ2-3
d_call: NA
cdr3_nt: TGTGCCAGCAGCGACATAGGGGGATCTAGCACAGATACGCAGTATTTT
cdr3_aa: CASSDIGGSSTDTQYF

clone_size: NA
v_call: TRBV6-5
j_call: TRBJ1-1
d_call: TRBD1
cdr3_nt: TGTGCCACATGGAGGGGGCGCGACACTGAAGCTTTCTTT
cdr3_aa: CATWRGRDTEAFF

clone_size: large
v_call: TRBV9
j_call: TRBJ2-7
d_call: NA
cdr3_nt: TGTGCCAGCAGCGTTTCCCAGAGGACAGAGATATACGAGCAGTACTTC
cdr3_aa: CASSVSQRTEIYEQYF

clone_size: NA
v_call: TRBV4-2
j_call: TRBJ1-3
d_call: NA
cdr3_nt: TGTGCCAGCAGCCAAGTTTACAGAGGAAACACCATATATTTT
cdr3_aa: CASSQVYRGNTIYF

clone_size: medium-sized
v_call: TRBV19
j_call: TRBJ1-1
d_call: TRBD1
cdr3_nt: TGTGCCAGTAGAAACCAGGGGGGTCACACTGAAGCTTTCTTT
cdr3_aa: CASRNQGGHTEAFF

clone_size: NA
v_call: TRBV7-3
j_call: TRBJ1-1
d_call: NA
cdr3_nt: TGTGCCAGCAGCCACAACGCGGGGAACACTGAAGCTTTCTTT
cdr3_aa: CASSHNAGNTEAFF

clone_size: NA
v_call: TRBV18
j_call: TRBJ1-1
d_call: NA
cdr3_nt: TGTGCCAGCTCACCGGGGACGGGGCGGCAAAGGGCTGAAGCTTTCTTT
cdr3_aa: CASSPGTGRQRAEAFF

clone_size: NA
v_call: TRBV7-3
j_call: TRBJ2-3
d_call: NA
cdr3_nt: TGTGCCAGCAGCTTACACACAGATACGCAGTATTTT
cdr3_aa: CASSLHTDTQYF

clone_size: NA
v_call: TRBV5-6
j_call: TRBJ2-7
d_call: NA
cdr3_nt: TGTGCCAGCAACTTGTACAGACCAACCTACGAGCAGTACTTC
cdr3_aa: CASNLYRPTYEQYF

clone_size: NA
v_call: TRBV6-9
j_call: TRBJ2-7
d_call: NA
cdr3_nt: TGTGCCAGCAGTTACTATGGGAACCGAGGCGAGCAGTACTTC
cdr3_aa: CASSYYGNRGEQYF

clone_size: few
v_call: TRBV5-4
j_call: TRBJ1-2
d_call: TRBD1
cdr3_nt: TGTGCCAGCAGCTTGGATTTCTCCGGGACAGCTTATGGCTACACCTTC
cdr3_aa: CASSLDFSGTAYGYTF

clone_size: NA
v_call: TRBV28
j_call: TRBJ2-7
d_call: TRBD2
cdr3_nt: TGTGCCAGCGAAAGCGGGAGCCTCTCTGAGCAGTACTTC
cdr3_aa: CASESGSLSEQYF

clone_size: medium-sized
v_call: TRBV5-4
j_call: TRBJ2-7
d_call: NA
cdr3_nt: TGTGCCAGCAGCCGGGACACCTACGAGCAGTACTTC
cdr3_aa: CASSRDTYEQYF

clone_size: NA
v_call: TRBV25-1
j_call: TRBJ2-6
d_call: NA
cdr3_nt: TGTGCCAGCAGTATATCGGGTGCCCAAGGCCTGACTTTC
cdr3_aa: CASSISGAQGLTF

clone_size: NA
v_call: TRBV25-1
j_call: TRBJ2-2
d_call: TRBD1
cdr3_nt: TGTGCCAGCAGGACAGGGGGCACCGGGGAGCTGTTTTTT
cdr3_aa: CASRTGGTGELFF

clone_size: NA
v_call: TRBV5-1
j_call: TRBJ1-2
d_call: NA
cdr3_nt: TGCGCCAGCAGAGACAGCAACTATGGCTACACCTTC
cdr3_aa: CASRDSNYGYTF

clone_size: few
v_call: TRBV10-2
j_call: TRBJ2-3
d_call: NA
cdr3_nt: TGCGCCAGCTCGTCGACCCCTTTGTCCACGCAGTATTTT
cdr3_aa: CASSSTPLSTQYF

clone_size: NA
v_call: TRBV28
j_call: TRBJ1-1
d_call: TRBD1
cdr3_nt: TGTGCCCTAGGTCGGGACAGCGTTAACACTGAAGCTTTCTTT
cdr3_aa: CALGRDSVNTEAFF

clone_size: NA
v_call: TRBV10-3
j_call: TRBJ2-7
d_call: NA
cdr3_nt: TGTGCCATCGGGGGGTCCGCCTACGAGCAGTACTTC
cdr3_aa: CAIGGSAYEQYF